These 32 T cell receptor beta chains were sequenced from one sample in a study of T cells in Graves' hyperthyroidism and ophthalmopathy. RNA transcripts served as the template for amplifying TCR beta CDR3 regions. With the HTBI primer set, the TCR CDR3 went through a first round of RT-PCR. From the multiplex PCR reads, TCRdb called clonotypes with MiXCR, one entry per CDR3 protein. The sample carries 200,000 to 250,000 distinct CDR3 sequences, roughly 15% recorded once. The sequenced sample consisted of blood. These receptors came from a woman between 18 and 30 years old with Graves' ophthalmopathy.

This clonotype was counted many times. V and J are TRBV7-3 and TRBJ2-1; D is perhaps TRBD2 (6 bases). CDR3 size: 13 residues. Germline values: CDR1 SGHTA, CDR2 FQGTGA. Trimming shortened V by 4 bases and J by 6 bases, and 10 bases separated the two germline ends. For the CDR3, the DNA is TGTGCCAGCAGCTCGGGACTCCTCAATGAGCAGTTCTTC. Translating gives CASSSGLLNEQFF.

This clonotype was counted ten times or more. The rearrangement links TRBV11-2 to TRBJ2-4; TRBD2 aligns across 9 bases. V shed 1 base, J shed 4 bases, and the junction held 11 bases outside the gene matches. CDR1 is SGHAT, CDR2 FQNNGV, per germline. The CDR3 length is 18 residues. CDR3 nucleotides: TGTGCCAGCAGCTTAGTTTTACTAGCGGGCATCAGGAAAAACATTCAGTACTTC. The encoded protein is CASSLVLLAGIRKNIQYF.

This clonotype turned up a few times. The V and J genes are TRBV9 and TRBJ2-3; 9 nucleotides align to TRBD1. V gave up 0 bases and J gave up 3 bases; unmatched junction bases: 8. Looked up from germline, CDR1 is SGDLS and CDR2 is YYNGEE. This CDR3 contains 17 residues. In DNA form, the CDR3 reads TGTGCCAGCAGCGTAGCCCATACGGACAGGGGAACAGATACGCAGTATTTT. It translates to CASSVAHTDRGTDTQYF.

This clonotype has ten or more counts. The gene calls are TRBV19 and TRBJ1-5, with TRBD1 matching over 9 bases. The CDR3 spans 15 residues. After removal of 11 bases from V and 1 base from J, the junction contained 9 bases not matched to a gene. Looked up from germline, CDR1 is LNHDA and CDR2 is SQIVND (reference sequence). The CDR3 nucleotides read TGTGCCGGGGGGGACAGGGCTGGGAGCAATCAGCCCCAGCATTTT. Residues: CAGGDRAGSNQPQHF. The full variable domain, rest sourced from reference TRBV19 and TRBJ1-5, is DGGITQSPKYLFRKEGQNVTLSCEQNLNHDAMYWYRQDPGQGLRLIYYSQIVNDFQKGDIAEGYSVSREKKESFPLTVTSAQKNPTAFYLCAGGDRAGSNQPQHFGDGTRLSIL.

In its sample, this clonotype was seen many times. The chain links TRBV7-2 to TRBJ1-2; 7 bases align to TRBD1. Germline V CDR1 and CDR2: SGHTA, FQGNSA. After removal of 1 base from V and 7 bases from J, the junction contained 12 bases not matched to a gene. CDR3 length: 16 amino acids. CDR3 nucleotides: TGTGCCAGCAGCTTAGACTCGAGGGGGCTTCGAGGTGGCTACACCTTC. Translated, it gives CASSLDSRGLRGGYTF. The full variable domain, in which reference TRBV7-2 and TRBJ1-2 provide the parts outside the CDR3, is GAGVSQSPSNKVTEKGKDVELRCDPISGHTALYWYRQSLGQGLEFLIYFQGNSAPDKSGLPSDRFSAERTGGSVSTLTIQRTQQEDSAVYLCASSLDSRGLRGGYTFGSGTRLTVV.

There are many counts of this clonotype. The chain joins TRBV20-1 to TRBJ2-2, with 8 bases identical to TRBD2. The V gene's germline CDR1 is DFQATT and CDR2 SNEGSKA (reference sequence). CDR3 length equals 15 residues. V shed 2 bases and J 1 base; nucleotides not matched to a gene: 3. The CDR3 nucleotides are TGCAGTGCTAGATCCGGGACTAGGAACACCGGGGAGCTGTTTTTT. Its translation is CSARSGTRNTGELFF.

This clonotype was seen only once. The chain uses TRBV29-1 and TRBJ2-1; TRBD2 matches at 16 bases. The CDR3 runs to 19 residues. Germline CDR1 and CDR2: SQVTM and ANQGSEA. V dropped 6 bases and J dropped 3; count of bases not matched to a gene: 14. CDR3: CSVSYPGTSGRADYNEQFF. As DNA, the CDR3 is TGCAGCGTCTCCTACCCCGGGACTAGCGGGAGGGCCGACTACAATGAGCAGTTCTTC.

The rearrangement uses TRBV28 and TRBJ1-1, with 7 bases that match TRBD1. Germline V gives CDR1 MDHEN, CDR2 SYDVKM. The CDR3 sequence is 14 residues long. V was clipped by 6 bases and J by 6 bases; unmatched bases: 10. CDR3 bases: TGTGCCAGCAGCCCGGCCAGGGGGATATCTGAAGCTTTCTTT. It specifies CASSPARGISEAFF.

There are many counts of this clonotype. The J gene is TRBJ1-6, the V gene TRBV3-1, with 9 bases aligning to TRBD1. CDR1 is LGHDT, CDR2 YNNKEL, per germline (reference sequence). The length of the CDR3 is 15 residues. Trimming took 1 base from V and 6 from J; bases not matched to a gene: 1. The CDR3 spells CASSQGTGVNSPLHF. CDR3 nucleotide sequence: TGTGCCAGCAGCCAAGGGACAGGGGTTAATTCACCCCTCCACTTT. Filled out from reference TRBV3-1 and TRBJ1-6, the complete variable domain reads DTAVSQTPKYLVTQMGNDKSIKCEQNLGHDTMYWYKQDSKKFLKIMFSYNNKELIINETVPNRFSPKSPDKAHLNLHINSLELGDSAVYFCASSQGTGVNSPLHFGNGTRLTVT.

There are many counts of this clonotype. The V call is TRBV28, the J call TRBJ1-2; no reliable D call. Germline-derived CDR1 and CDR2 are MDHEN and SYDVKM. The CDR3 contains 13 residues. Trimming pared 5 bases from V and 5 bases from J, leaving 12 bases between. The CDR3 protein is CASSHQRVYGYTF. The CDR3 region has the DNA TGTGCCAGCAGTCACCAGCGCGTGTATGGCTACACCTTC.

This clonotype was found a few times. V and J are TRBV20-1 and TRBJ2-3; the D gene is possibly TRBD1 (6 bases). Germline V lookup: CDR1 DFQATT, CDR2 SNEGSKA (reference sequence). The CDR3 length is 17 residues. Trimming took off 2 bases at V and 1 base at J, with 19 bases between the two ends. The CDR3 region has the DNA TGCAGTGCTAGATTACAGGGTGTAGTGTTCGGCACAGATACGCAGTATTTT. Translation: CSARLQGVVFGTDTQYF.

This clonotype was recorded many times. The CDR3 nucleotides read TGTGCCAGTACCTCTGGACTAGCGGGAGGCGAGCAGTACTTC. Amino acids: CASTSGLAGGEQYF. The rearrangement uses TRBV19 and TRBJ2-7; 14 bases match TRBD2. The V and J ends lost 7 bases and 6 bases, in that order; junction bases with no gene match: 5. Germline assignment: CDR1 LNHDA and CDR2 SQIVND (reference sequence). This CDR3 contains 14 residues.

This clonotype was counted ten times or more. V gene TRBV13 combines with J gene TRBJ2-2; D not certain. The CDR3 is 13 residues long. CDR1 PRHDT and CDR2 FYEKMQ come from the germline V gene (reference sequence). The V and J ends lost 3 bases and 5 bases respectively, with 7 bases between them. As DNA, the CDR3 is TGTGCCAGCAGCTTCCGGAGTACCGGGGAGCTGTTTTTT. Translating gives CASSFRSTGELFF.

This clonotype has just a few counts. The chain carries TRBV7-9 and TRBJ2-2, with 8 positions matching TRBD2. The CDR3 runs 14 residues. The germline gives CDR1 SEHNR, CDR2 FQNEAQ (reference sequence). J gave up 7 bases and V 7 bases, and 8 bases lay outside the gene matches. The CDR3 reads CASNKIAGIGELFF. The CDR3 bases are TGTGCCAGCAACAAAATAGCGGGGATCGGGGAGCTGTTTTTT.

At least ten counts were recorded for this clonotype. The gene calls are TRBV3-1 and TRBJ2-5; the match to TRBD1 covers 8 bases. Trimming removed 6 bases from V and 5 bases from J; junction bases left unmatched: 11. CDR1 is LGHDT, CDR2 YNNKEL, per germline (reference sequence). CDR3 length equals 15 residues. The CDR3 bases are TGTGCCAGCAGTCAGGCGCAGGGGGCTCGGGAGACCCAGTACTTC. It codes for CASSQAQGARETQYF.

Ten or more counts support this clonotype. V usage is TRBV7-2 and J usage is TRBJ2-7; 10 nucleotides agree with TRBD2. Germline V gives CDR1 SGHTA, CDR2 FQGNSA. CDR3 length equals 15 residues. V shed 5 bases, J shed 4 bases, and the junction held 8 bases outside the gene matches. CDR3: CASSLGLAVTYEQYF. Here the CDR3 DNA reads TGTGCCAGCAGCCTTGGACTAGCGGTCACGTACGAGCAGTACTTC.

This clonotype was seen many times. The chain joins TRBV5-1 to TRBJ2-7; 13 bases match TRBD2. Per germline, CDR1 SGHRS and CDR2 YFSETQ. Trimming took 0 bases from V and 3 from J; bases not matched to a gene: 15. This CDR3 comprises 20 residues. The CDR3, as DNA: TGCGCCAGCAGCTTGGTCCCTATGACTAGCGGGGGGACATCCCTCTACGAGCAGTACTTC. Protein sequence: CASSLVPMTSGGTSLYEQYF.

This clonotype occurred many times. The rearrangement links TRBV20-1 to TRBJ2-1; 13 bases agree with TRBD2. The CDR3 is 15 residues long. The V gene end was trimmed by 2 bases and the J gene end by 6 bases; junction bases not matched to a gene: 4. Germline V lookup: CDR1 DFQATT, CDR2 SNEGSKA (reference sequence). CDR3 in amino acids: CSARPTSGRANEQFF. As DNA, the CDR3 is TGCAGTGCTAGACCCACTAGCGGGAGGGCCAATGAGCAGTTCTTC.

This clonotype occurred many times. The rearrangement uses TRBV11-1 and TRBJ1-1; D is uncertain. The V gene lost 1 base and the J gene lost 1 base, with 7 bases spanning the gap. Germline-derived CDR1 and CDR2 are SGHAT and FQDESV (reference sequence). The CDR3 loop spans 14 amino acids. For the CDR3, the DNA is TGTGCCAGCAGCTTAGAGTTCGGGAACACTGAAGCTTTCTTT. It translates to CASSLEFGNTEAFF. The full variable domain, with the rest looked up from reference TRBV11-1 and TRBJ1-1, is EAEVAQSPRYKITEKSQAVAFWCDPISGHATLYWYRQILGQGPELLVQFQDESVVDDSQLPKDRFSAERLKGVDSTLKIQPAELGDSAMYLCASSLEFGNTEAFFGQGTRLTVV.

In this sample, this clonotype turned up many times. The V call is TRBV27, the J call TRBJ2-1; 8 bases match TRBD1. CDR3 length: 17 amino acids. The V gene's germline CDR1 is MNHEY and CDR2 SMNVEV (reference sequence). Trimming at V came to 2 bases and at J to 5 bases, leaving 11 bases not matched to a gene. The CDR3 is CASSLLDLGTGNNEQFF. The CDR3 region has the DNA TGTGCCAGCAGTTTACTCGACCTAGGGACAGGCAACAATGAGCAGTTCTTC.

This clonotype occurred many times. The chain links TRBV5-6 to TRBJ2-7, with a possible D match to TRBD1 (6 bases). This CDR3 has 14 amino acids. The V gene lost 4 bases and the J gene lost 3 bases, with 14 bases spanning the gap. Germline CDR1 SGHDT, CDR2 YYEEEE. In DNA form, the CDR3 reads TGTGCCAGCAGCCTCTCCGAAGGGGGCTACGAGCAGTACTTC. Translated: CASSLSEGGYEQYF.

In its sample, this clonotype was seen a few times. V gene TRBV11-2 combines with J gene TRBJ1-1; perhaps TRBD1 as D (6 bases). The V gene lost 3 bases and the J gene lost 8 bases, with 19 bases spanning the gap. Germline V gene lookup returns CDR1 SGHAT and CDR2 FQNNGV. The CDR3 has 15 residues. The CDR3 DNA is TGTGCCAGCAGCTTGCGGGACAACCCCCCACCCGAAGCTTTCTTT. Its protein product is CASSLRDNPPPEAFF. Full variable domain (remainder filled in from reference TRBV11-2 and TRBJ1-1): EAGVAQSPRYKIIEKRQSVAFWCNPISGHATLYWYQQILGQGPKLLIQFQNNGVVDDSQLPKDRFSAERLKGVDSTLKIQPAKLEDSAVYLCASSLRDNPPPEAFFGQGTRLTVV.

This clonotype came up many times. The chain uses TRBV20-1 and TRBJ1-1, with TRBD1 identical over 11 bases. The ends lost 5 bases at V and 6 bases at J; junction bases unmatched: 8. Germline V gene sequence: CDR1 DFQATT, CDR2 SNEGSKA (reference sequence). The CDR3 contains 14 residues. In nucleotides, the CDR3 is TGCAGTGCTCTAGGACAGGGGGCTGGTTCTGAAGCTTTCTTT. This encodes CSALGQGAGSEAFF.

About this clonotype: The CDR3 end shows no conserved phenylalanine or tryptophan, and so a read error is likely. Because the CDR3's place on the DNA is in doubt, the DNA is left out and the CDR3 is given as listed by TCRdb. This chain links TRBV7-7 with TRBJ2-7; the DNA was not used to check the table's D call, TRBD1. The V gene's germline CDR1 is SSHAT and CDR2 FNYEAQ (reference sequence). The CDR3 is 13 residues long, counting both termini. The CDR3 sequence: CASSPGVAYEQCL.

This clonotype was found many times. The rearrangement joins TRBV27 to TRBJ2-3; D not resolved. V lost 6 bases and J 1 base, leaving 14 bases between the germline ends. Germline V lookup: CDR1 MNHEY, CDR2 SMNVEV (reference sequence). The CDR3 loop spans 15 amino acids. Written as DNA, the CDR3 is TGTGCCAGCAGCCCGACCGCATTTGGCACAGATACGCAGTATTTT. Translating gives CASSPTAFGTDTQYF.

There are many counts of this clonotype. The V call is TRBV7-2, the J call TRBJ1-4, with 10 bases aligning to TRBD1. Trimming at V came to 5 bases and at J to 5 bases, leaving 2 bases not matched to a gene. The germline V gene has CDR1 SGHTA and CDR2 FQGNSA. CDR3 length equals 14 residues. CDR3 protein: CASSMTGGNEKLFF. CDR3 nucleotide sequence: TGTGCCAGCAGCATGACAGGGGGCAATGAAAAACTGTTTTTT.

This clonotype was observed many times. The chain couples TRBV27 to TRBJ1-1, with D possibly being TRBD1 (6 bases). This CDR3 has 14 residues. Trimming removed 3 bases from V and 1 base from J, with 9 bases in between. The germline V gene has CDR1 MNHEY and CDR2 SMNVEV (reference sequence). CDR3 sequence: CASSFLGGNTEAFF. In DNA, the CDR3 is TGTGCCAGCAGTTTCCTAGGGGGGAACACTGAAGCTTTCTTT.

The chain combines TRBV7-8 with TRBJ2-3; 8 bases align to TRBD2. The germline V gene encodes CDR1 SGHVS and CDR2 FQNEAQ. With 5 bases clipped from V and 1 base from J, the junction kept 11 bases outside the gene matches. The CDR3 sequence is 17 residues long. The CDR3 coding sequence is TGTGCCAGCAGCATTTACGGGAGGGCCACTGGCACAGATACGCAGTATTTT. Protein sequence: CASSIYGRATGTDTQYF.

This clonotype was observed many times. The chain combines TRBV11-1 with TRBJ2-5, with 8 bases matching TRBD1. There are 16 residues in the CDR3. Germline assignment: CDR1 SGHAT and CDR2 FQDESV (reference sequence). The V segment lost 5 bases and the J segment 5 bases; nucleotides outside the gene matches: 13. The CDR3 reads CASSSGQGFPLETQYF. The CDR3 DNA reads TGTGCCAGCAGCAGCGGACAGGGTTTTCCGTTGGAGACCCAGTACTTC.

There are many counts of this clonotype. The chain is built from TRBV6-1 and TRBJ2-4; TRBD2 aligns across 8 bases. CDR3 size: 13 residues. Trimming took 5 bases from V and 9 from J; bases not matched to a gene: 6. The germline gives CDR1 MNHNS, CDR2 SASEGT. The CDR3 spells CASSSGLVGIQYF. The CDR3 nucleotides are TGTGCCAGCAGTTCGGGACTAGTCGGCATTCAGTACTTC.

This clonotype appeared many times. The V gene is TRBV6-1, the J gene TRBJ1-5; 8 bases line up with TRBD1. CDR1 is MNHNS, CDR2 SASEGT, per germline. V lost 3 bases and J lost 7; bases outside the gene matches: 5. The CDR3 runs 14 residues. CDR3 in amino acids: CASSEDRDHQPQHF. The DNA of the CDR3 is TGTGCCAGCAGTGAGGACAGGGATCACCAGCCCCAGCATTTT.

V and J are TRBV5-1 and TRBJ2-7; TRBD1 or TRBD2 may be the D gene (6 bases each). From germline, CDR1 is SGHRS and CDR2 YFSETQ. Trimming removed 0 bases at V and 4 bases at J, with 11 bases between. The CDR3 runs to 14 residues. CDR3 sequence reads: CASSLGRGQYEQYF. The CDR3 region has the DNA TGCGCCAGCAGCTTGGGCCGGGGGCAATACGAGCAGTACTTC.